This T cell receptor beta chain stems from a study of blood T cells in healthy people across ages. Study-wide results and caveats: A strong correlation between TCR beta diversity and naive T cell percentage was seen.

Concerning this clonotype itself: Its antigen is unknown.

PCR was performed a second time for about 7 to 11 cycles using a sample-barcoded 5' primer and a J-beta primer mix. TCRdb re-called the 5' RACE reads through MiXCR, storing one row per CDR3 protein. The data hold approximately 400,000 distinct CDR3 sequences, with about 55% observed a single time. Germline V gene sequence: CDR1 MNHEY, CDR2 SVGEGT. The CDR3 sequence is 15 residues long. After removal of 5 bases from V and 2 bases from J, the junction contained 3 bases not matched to a gene. Sequencing was performed on blood. The sequence derives from a man aged 60 to 75 in good health. The chain joins TRBV6-2 or TRBV6-3 to TRBJ2-1, with 10 bases aligning to TRBD1. CDR3 bases: TGTGCCAGCAGTCGGGACAGGGGAGCCTACAATGAGCAGTTCTTC. As protein: CASSRDRGAYNEQFF.